The 4 T cell receptor beta chains below all came from one sample that was sequenced in a study of T cell changes during pregnancy in multiple sclerosis. Data came from immunoSEQ multiplex PCR; TCRdb stores just in-frame clones and leaves some out. The data hold some 140,000 clones, with 90% to 96% observed a single time. Specimen: peripheral blood, collected after pregnancy. The receptors here all came from a female donor with multiple sclerosis, enrolled in a pregnancy study.

The gene calls are TRBV6-5 and TRBJ1-1; 7 nucleotides align to TRBD1. The CDR3 has 15 amino acids. V gave up 2 bases and J gave up 3 bases; unmatched junction bases: 6. CDR1 is MNHEY and CDR2 is SVGAGI in the germline V gene. The CDR3 DNA is TGTGCCAGCAGTTACGACAGGGATGGTGACACTGAAGCTTTCTTT. As protein: CASSYDRDGDTEAFF.

V and J are TRBV29-1 and TRBJ2-2; D unresolved. There are 13 residues in the CDR3. Trimming removed 3 bases from V and 7 bases from J, with 12 bases in between. Germline V gene data show CDR1 as SQVTM and CDR2 as ANQGSEA. CDR3 in DNA: TGCAGCGTTGAGGTAAAGAGGAACGGGGAGCTGTTTTTT. This codes for CSVEVKRNGELFF.

The rearrangement uses TRBV9 and TRBJ1-2, with TRBD1 matching 9 bases. The CDR3 length is 20 residues. J lost 4 bases, V lost 1 base, and 20 bases had no gene match. Looked up from germline, CDR1 is SGDLS and CDR2 is YYNGEE. The CDR3 nucleotides are TGTGCCAGCAGCGTACTCCCCCGGGACAGGGATCCGAGATTCGTCTATGGCTACACCTTC. This sequence encodes CASSVLPRDRDPRFVYGYTF.

Turning to this clone: Germline is not matched at one junction end, which may reflect a read error. The chain has TRBV6-6 and TRBJ2-1, with 9 bases aligning to TRBD1. The CDR3 has 13 residues. The V gene's germline CDR1 is MNHNY and CDR2 SVGAGI (reference sequence). Written as DNA, the CDR3 is TGTGCCAGCAAGGGACAGGGAAACAAGGAGCAGTTCTTC. This codes for CASKGQGNKEQFF.